This T cell receptor (beta chain) was obtained from a study of regulatory T cells in long-lasting Graves disease. Study-wide results and caveats: Peripheral blood was the sole material, not thyroid tissue.

TCR beta libraries were built with iRepertoire HTBI primers and Arm-PCR of CDR3 regions. One entry per CDR3 protein, called by TCRdb with MiXCR from the multiplex PCR reads. The sample records some 450,000 distinct CDR3 sequences, about a sixth being singletons. The table lists this clonotype with a few counts. Antigen unknown. A read error may be the cause here, since a much bigger clone is one base away. Indicated time point: newly diagnosed GD, antithyroid drugs for less than 3 months. PBMC-extracted RNA yielded the TCR library. Germline CDR1 is GTSNPN and CDR2 is SVGIG (reference sequence). The CDR3 extends over 17 amino acids. Trimming pared 2 bases from V and 4 bases from J, leaving 23 bases between. The sample also formed part of further work on T cells in Graves' hyperthyroidism and ophthalmopathy. Per that paper: HTBI primers were employed in a first-round RT-PCR of the TCR CDR3. Onset of ophthalmopathy came a median roughly 6.9 months after the model predicted it.

This clonotype was sampled from a woman aged 25 to 45 with Graves disease. The J gene is TRBJ1-1, the V gene TRBV30; D perhaps matches TRBD1 (5 bases). Source: peripheral blood mononuclear cells (PBMCs), taken at new diagnosis, from a patient treated with antithyroid drugs. CDR3 nucleotides: TGTGCCTGGAGTAAGCGGGGGATATTGAGTCGGGGCACTGAAGCTTTCTTT. Translation gives CAWSKRGILSRGTEAFF.